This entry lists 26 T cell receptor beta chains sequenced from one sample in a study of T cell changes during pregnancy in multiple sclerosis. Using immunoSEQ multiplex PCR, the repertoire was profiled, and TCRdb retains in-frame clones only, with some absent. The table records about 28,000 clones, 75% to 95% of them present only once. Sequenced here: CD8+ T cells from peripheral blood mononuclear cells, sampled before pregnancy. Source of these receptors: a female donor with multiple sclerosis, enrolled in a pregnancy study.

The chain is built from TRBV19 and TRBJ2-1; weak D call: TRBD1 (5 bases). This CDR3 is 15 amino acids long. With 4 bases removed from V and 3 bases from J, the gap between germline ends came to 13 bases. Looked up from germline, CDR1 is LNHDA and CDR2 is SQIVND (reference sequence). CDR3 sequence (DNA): TGTGCCAGTAGTAGCCCAGGGCCTGTCTACAATGAGCAGTTCTTC. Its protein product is CASSSPGPVYNEQFF.

The CDR3 sequence is CASSPGNYYEQYF. The CDR3 DNA follows: TGTGCCAGTAGTCCAGGGAACTACTACGAGCAGTACTTC. The rearrangement uses TRBV19 and TRBJ2-7; a weak D match, TRBD1 (5 bases). Germline assignment: CDR1 LNHDA and CDR2 SQIVND (reference sequence). The length of the CDR3 is 13 residues. V lost 5 bases and J lost 3, with 11 bases in between.

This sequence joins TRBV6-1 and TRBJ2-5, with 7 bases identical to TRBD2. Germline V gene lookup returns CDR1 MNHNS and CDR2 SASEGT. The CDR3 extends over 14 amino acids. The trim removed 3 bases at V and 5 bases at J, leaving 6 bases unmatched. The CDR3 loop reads CASSEGRELETQYF. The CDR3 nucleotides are TGTGCCAGCAGTGAGGGGCGGGAGTTGGAGACCCAGTACTTC.

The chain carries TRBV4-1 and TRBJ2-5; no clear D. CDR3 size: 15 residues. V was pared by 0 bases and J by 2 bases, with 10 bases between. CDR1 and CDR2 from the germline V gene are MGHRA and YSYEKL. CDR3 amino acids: CASSQDLVEQETQYF. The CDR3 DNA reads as TGCGCCAGCAGCCAAGATCTGGTGGAGCAAGAGACCCAGTACTTC.

The CDR3: CASSQEKEQSYEQYF. The CDR3 DNA is TGTGCCAGCAGCCAAGAAAAAGAACAGTCCTACGAGCAGTACTTC. The chain uses TRBV4-2 and TRBJ2-7; no reliable D call. The CDR3 loop spans 15 amino acids. From germline, CDR1 is LGHNA and CDR2 YNFKEQ. Trimming removed 0 bases at V and 1 base at J, with 10 bases between.

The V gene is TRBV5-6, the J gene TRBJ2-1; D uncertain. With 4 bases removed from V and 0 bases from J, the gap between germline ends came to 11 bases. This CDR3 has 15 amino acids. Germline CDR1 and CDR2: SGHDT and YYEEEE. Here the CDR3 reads CASSEGDSSYNEQFF. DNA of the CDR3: TGTGCCAGCAGCGAAGGAGATAGCTCCTACAATGAGCAGTTCTTC.

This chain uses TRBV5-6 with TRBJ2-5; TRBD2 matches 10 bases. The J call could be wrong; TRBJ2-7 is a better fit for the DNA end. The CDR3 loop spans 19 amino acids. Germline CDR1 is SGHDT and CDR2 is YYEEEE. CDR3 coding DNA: TGTGCCAGCAGCTTAAGTCCGGCTAGCGGGAGTTTTGGGGCCTACGAGCAGTACTTC. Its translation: CASSLSPASGSFGAYEQYF.

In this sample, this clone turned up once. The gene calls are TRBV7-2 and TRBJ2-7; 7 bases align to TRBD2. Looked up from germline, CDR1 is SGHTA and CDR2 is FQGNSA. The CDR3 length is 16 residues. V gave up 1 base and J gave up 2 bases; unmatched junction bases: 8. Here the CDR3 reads CASSLGVGLAAYEQYF. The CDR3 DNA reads TGTGCCAGCAGCTTAGGGGTTGGTCTAGCGGCCTACGAGCAGTACTTC.

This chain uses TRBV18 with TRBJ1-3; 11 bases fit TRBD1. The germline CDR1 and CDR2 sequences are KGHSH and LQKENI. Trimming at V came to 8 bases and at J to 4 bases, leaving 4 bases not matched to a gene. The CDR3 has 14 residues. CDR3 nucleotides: TGTGCCAGCCGAGGACAGGGGGCCGGAAACACCATATATTTT. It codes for CASRGQGAGNTIYF.

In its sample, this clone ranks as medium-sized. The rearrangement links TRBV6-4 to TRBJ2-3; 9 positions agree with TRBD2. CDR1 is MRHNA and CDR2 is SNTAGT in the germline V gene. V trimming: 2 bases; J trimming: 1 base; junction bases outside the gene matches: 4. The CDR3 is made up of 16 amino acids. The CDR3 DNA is TGTGCCAGCAGTGACGCGGGCGGGAGGGGCACAGATACGCAGTATTTT. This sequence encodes CASSDAGGRGTDTQYF.

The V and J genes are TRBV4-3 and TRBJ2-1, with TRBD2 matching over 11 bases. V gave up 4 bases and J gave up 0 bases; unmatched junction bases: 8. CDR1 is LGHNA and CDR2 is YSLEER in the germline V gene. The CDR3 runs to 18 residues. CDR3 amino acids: CASSPRTSGLSSYNEQFF. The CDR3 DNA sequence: TGCGCCAGCAGCCCCCGGACTAGCGGGTTAAGCTCCTACAATGAGCAGTTCTTC.

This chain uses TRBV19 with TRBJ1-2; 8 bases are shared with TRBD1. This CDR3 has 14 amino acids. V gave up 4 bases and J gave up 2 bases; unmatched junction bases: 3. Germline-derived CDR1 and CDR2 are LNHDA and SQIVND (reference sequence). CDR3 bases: TGTGCCAGTAGTACAGGACAGGGCAACTATGGCTACACCTTC. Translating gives CASSTGQGNYGYTF.

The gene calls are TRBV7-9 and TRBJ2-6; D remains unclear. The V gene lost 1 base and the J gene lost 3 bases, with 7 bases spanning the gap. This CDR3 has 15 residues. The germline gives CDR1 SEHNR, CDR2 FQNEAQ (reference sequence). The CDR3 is CASSLVSVGANVLTF. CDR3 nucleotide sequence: TGTGCCAGCAGCTTAGTCTCAGTTGGGGCCAACGTCCTGACTTTC.

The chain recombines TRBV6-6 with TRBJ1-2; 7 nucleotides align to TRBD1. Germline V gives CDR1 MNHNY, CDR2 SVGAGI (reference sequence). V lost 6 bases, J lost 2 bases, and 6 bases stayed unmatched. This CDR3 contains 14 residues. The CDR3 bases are TGTGCCAGCAGCCACGGGACAGAGAACTATGGCTACACCTTC. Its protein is CASSHGTENYGYTF.

DNA for the CDR3: TGTGCCAGCAGCGTAGCCTCGAATGAGCAGTTCTTC. Its translation: CASSVASNEQFF. This chain uses TRBV9 with TRBJ2-1; unclear D gene. V lost 0 bases and J 7 bases, leaving 5 bases between the germline ends. The CDR3 length is 12 residues. The germline CDR1 and CDR2 sequences are SGDLS and YYNGEE.

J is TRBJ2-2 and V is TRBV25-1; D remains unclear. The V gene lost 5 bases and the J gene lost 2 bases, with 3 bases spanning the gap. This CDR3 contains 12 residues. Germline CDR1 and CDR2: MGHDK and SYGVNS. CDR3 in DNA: TGTGCCAGCAGTCCTAACACCGGGGAGCTGTTTTTT. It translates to CASSPNTGELFF.

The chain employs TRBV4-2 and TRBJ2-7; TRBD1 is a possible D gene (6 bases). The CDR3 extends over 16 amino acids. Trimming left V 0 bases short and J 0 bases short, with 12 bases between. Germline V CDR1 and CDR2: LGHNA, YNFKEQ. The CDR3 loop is CASSQDRQEFSYEQYF. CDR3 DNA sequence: TGTGCCAGCAGCCAAGATCGACAGGAATTCTCCTACGAGCAGTACTTC.

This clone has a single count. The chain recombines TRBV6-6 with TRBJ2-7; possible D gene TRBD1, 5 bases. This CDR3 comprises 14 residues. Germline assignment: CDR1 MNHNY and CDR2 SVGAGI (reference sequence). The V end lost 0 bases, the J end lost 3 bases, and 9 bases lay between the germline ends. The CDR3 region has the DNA TGTGCCAGCAGTTACTCGGAACAGGACTACGAGCAGTACTTC. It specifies CASSYSEQDYEQYF.

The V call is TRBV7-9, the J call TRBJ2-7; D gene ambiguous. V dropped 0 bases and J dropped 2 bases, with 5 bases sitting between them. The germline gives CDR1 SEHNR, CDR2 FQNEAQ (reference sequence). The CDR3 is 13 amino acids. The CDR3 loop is CASSLASPYEQYF. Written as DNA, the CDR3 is TGTGCCAGCAGCTTAGCCTCCCCCTACGAGCAGTACTTC. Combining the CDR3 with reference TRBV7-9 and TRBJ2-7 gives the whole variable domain DTGVSQNPRHKITKRGQNVTFRCDPISEHNRLYWYRQTLGQGPEFLTYFQNEAQLEKSRLLSDRFSAERPKGSFSTLEIQRTEQGDSAMYLCASSLASPYEQYFGPGTRLTVT.

This chain's CDR3 is CASSEGLAGGGMGETQYF. The CDR3 DNA sequence: TGTGCCAGCAGTGAAGGACTAGCGGGGGGGGGAATGGGAGAGACCCAGTACTTC. The chain combines TRBV2 with TRBJ2-5; 14 bases match TRBD2. Looked up from germline, CDR1 is SNHLY and CDR2 is FYNNEI. The CDR3 runs to 18 residues. V was pared by 1 base and J by 4 bases, with 8 bases of the junction left unmatched. The variable domain in full, with the rest retrieved from reference TRBV2 and TRBJ2-5, is EPEVTQTPSHQVTQMGQEVILRCVPISNHLYFYWYRQILGQKVEFLVSFYNNEISEKSEIFDDQFSVERPDGSNFTLKIRSTKLEDSAMYFCASSEGLAGGGMGETQYFGPGTRLLVL.

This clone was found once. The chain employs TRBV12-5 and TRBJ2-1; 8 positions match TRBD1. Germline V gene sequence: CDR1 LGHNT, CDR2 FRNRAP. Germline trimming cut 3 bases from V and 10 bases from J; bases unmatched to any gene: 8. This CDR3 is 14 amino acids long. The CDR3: CASGFSTGAQEQFF. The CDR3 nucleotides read TGTGCTAGTGGTTTTTCGACAGGGGCGCAGGAGCAGTTCTTC.

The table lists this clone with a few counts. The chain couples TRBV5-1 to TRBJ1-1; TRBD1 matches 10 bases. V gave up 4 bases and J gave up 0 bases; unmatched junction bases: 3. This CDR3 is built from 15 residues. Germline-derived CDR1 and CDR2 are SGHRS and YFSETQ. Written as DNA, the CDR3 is TGCGCCAGCAGCCCGGGACAGGGGATGAACACTGAAGCTTTCTTT. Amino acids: CASSPGQGMNTEAFF.

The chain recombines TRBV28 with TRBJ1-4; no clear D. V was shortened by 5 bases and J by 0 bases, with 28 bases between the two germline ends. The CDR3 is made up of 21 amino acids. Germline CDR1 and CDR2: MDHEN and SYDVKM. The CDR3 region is CASSPPPPRRGWPATNEKLFF. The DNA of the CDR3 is TGTGCCAGCAGTCCACCACCCCCCCGACGAGGGTGGCCTGCAACTAATGAAAAACTGTTTTTT.

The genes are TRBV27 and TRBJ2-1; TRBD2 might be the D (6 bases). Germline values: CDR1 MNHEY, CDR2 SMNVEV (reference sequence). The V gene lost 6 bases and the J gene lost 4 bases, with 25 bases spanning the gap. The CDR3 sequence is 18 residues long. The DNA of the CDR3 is TGTGCCAGCAGGCAGACATTCGGGACTCCCTACCGTTACAATGAGCAGTTCTTC. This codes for CASRQTFGTPYRYNEQFF.

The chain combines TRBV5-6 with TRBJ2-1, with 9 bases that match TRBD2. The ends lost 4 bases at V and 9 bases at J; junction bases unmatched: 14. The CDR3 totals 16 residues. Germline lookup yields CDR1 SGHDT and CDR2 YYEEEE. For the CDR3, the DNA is TGTGCCAGCAGCCTATTAGCGGGAGAAACCGGGGGTGAGCAGTTCTTC. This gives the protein CASSLLAGETGGEQFF.

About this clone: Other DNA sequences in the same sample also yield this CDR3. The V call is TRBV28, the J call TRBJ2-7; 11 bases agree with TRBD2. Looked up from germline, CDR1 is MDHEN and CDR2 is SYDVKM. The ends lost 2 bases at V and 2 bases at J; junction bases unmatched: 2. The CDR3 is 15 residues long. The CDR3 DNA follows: TGTGCCAGCAGTTTAGGACTAGCGGGTACCTACGAGCAGTACTTC. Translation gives CASSLGLAGTYEQYF.